This T cell receptor beta chain was observed in a study of blood T cells in healthy people across ages. This clonotype was found a few times. PCR was performed a second time for about 7 to 11 cycles using a sample-barcoded 5' primer and a J-beta primer mix. In TCRdb, the 5' RACE reads were re-called with MiXCR into one record per CDR3 protein. The sample consists of around 500,000 distinct CDR3 sequences, around half of them appearing once. Germline values: CDR1 DFQATT, CDR2 SNEGSKA (reference sequence). The CDR3 has 11 amino acids. V shed 6 bases and J shed 8 bases, with 14 bases lying between them. Total RNA extracted from each sample amounted to at least 5.5 micrograms.

The chain is built from TRBV20-1 and TRBJ2-7, with unresolved D. This sequence was found in an older man in good health. The sample comprised blood. CDR3 nucleotide sequence: TGCAGTGCAGAAAGTTTACCAAAGCAGTACTTC. Amino acid sequence: CSAESLPKQYF.